The 15 T cell receptor beta chains in this list originate from one sample, sequenced in a study of CD8 T cells in Susac syndrome. A quantity of about 0.45 to 1 ug RNA underwent reverse transcription using random hexamers. In TCRdb, the immunoSEQ multiplex PCR reads were re-called with MiXCR into one record per CDR3 protein. In the table there are over 130,000 distinct CDR3 sequences, more than 85% of which are singletons. The source material was CD4+ T cells from PBMCs. Receptors originate from a human donor with Susac syndrome.

This rearrangement joins TRBV2 to TRBJ2-5; TRBD1 or TRBD2 may be the D gene (5 bases each). This CDR3 region has 15 residues. CDR1 is SNHLY and CDR2 is FYNNEI in the germline V gene. V was trimmed by 3 bases and J by 4 bases, leaving 15 bases between them. CDR3 sequence reads: CASSDQRGRAETQYF. For the CDR3, the DNA is TGTGCCAGCAGTGACCAACGGGGCAGGGCAGAGACCCAGTACTTC.

The V call is TRBV2, the J call TRBJ1-5, with D unresolved. From germline, CDR1 is SNHLY and CDR2 FYNNEI. V was pared by 3 bases and J by 4 bases, with 10 bases between. The CDR3 sequence is 14 residues long. The CDR3 loop reads CASSDRVGNQPQHF. The DNA of the CDR3 is TGTGCCAGCAGTGACCGGGTTGGTAATCAGCCCCAGCATTTT.

The chain links TRBV9 to TRBJ2-5, with 8 nucleotides matching TRBD1. Germline CDR1 is SGDLS and CDR2 is YYNGEE. CDR3 length: 14 residues. The V gene end was trimmed by 2 bases and the J gene end by 1 base; junction bases not matched to a gene: 1. The CDR3 sequence: CASSVGQAQETQYF. The CDR3 bases are TGTGCCAGCAGCGTGGGACAGGCCCAAGAGACCCAGTACTTC.

The rearrangement links TRBV5-1 to TRBJ1-1; D gene uncertain. Germline lookup yields CDR1 SGHRS and CDR2 YFSETQ. V was clipped by 5 bases and J by 0 bases, with 11 bases between them. CDR3 length equals 14 residues. This CDR3 is CASRRDTVNTEAFF. As DNA, the CDR3 is TGCGCCAGCAGGAGAGATACGGTGAACACTGAAGCTTTCTTT.

The chain recombines TRBV20-1 with TRBJ1-2, with 7 bases matching TRBD1. Looked up from germline, CDR1 is DFQATT and CDR2 is SNEGSKA (reference sequence). V was pared by 2 bases and J by 5 bases, with 8 bases of the junction left unmatched. The CDR3 covers 14 residues. CDR3 nucleotide sequence: TGCAGTGCTAGACCACCGGGACAGCCATATGGCTACACCTTC. Translating gives CSARPPGQPYGYTF.

This chain joins TRBV4-3 and TRBJ2-1; 7 nucleotides line up with TRBD1. The trim removed 1 base at V and 3 bases at J, leaving 3 bases unmatched. This CDR3 has 15 residues. Germline-derived CDR1 and CDR2 are LGHNA and YSLEER. The CDR3 region is CASSQAQGDYNEQFF. The CDR3 nucleotides read TGCGCCAGCAGCCAAGCCCAGGGGGACTACAATGAGCAGTTCTTC.

The chain employs TRBV12-3 or TRBV12-4 and TRBJ1-2, with unresolved D. V was shortened by 3 bases and J by 6 bases, with 11 bases between the two germline ends. The CDR3 is 13 amino acids. CDR3 DNA sequence: TGTGCCAGCAGTTTCGGGTTCAGTGATGGCTACACCTTC. Protein sequence: CASSFGFSDGYTF.

The rearrangement uses TRBV7-9 and TRBJ1-2; 11 positions match TRBD1. The length of the CDR3 is 16 residues. V shed 8 bases and J 4 bases; nucleotides not matched to a gene: 12. Per the germline V gene, CDR1 is SEHNR and CDR2 is FQNEAQ (reference sequence). CDR3 sequence reads: CASASGGQGEVYGYTF. CDR3 DNA: TGTGCCAGCGCCTCCGGGGGACAGGGGGAGGTCTATGGCTACACCTTC.

The chain has TRBV30 and TRBJ1-6; D remains unclear. The CDR3 sequence is 14 residues long. V was cut by 0 bases and J by 1 base, with 4 bases left in between. The germline V gene encodes CDR1 GTSNPN and CDR2 SVGIG (reference sequence). In nucleotides, the CDR3 is TGTGCCTGGAGTGTTGGGTCCTATAATTCACCCCTCCACTTT. Protein: CAWSVGSYNSPLHF. Based on the CDR3 plus reference TRBV30 and TRBJ1-6, the full variable domain is SQTIHQWPATLVQPVGSPLSLECTVEGTSNPNLYWYRQAAGRGLQLLFYSVGIGQISSEVPQNLSASRPQDRQFILSSKKLLLSDSGFYLCAWSVGSYNSPLHFGNGTRLTVT.

The chain joins TRBV20-1 to TRBJ1-1, with D hard to call. Germline V CDR1 and CDR2: DFQATT, SNEGSKA (reference sequence). The CDR3 runs to 13 residues. Between the trimmed V and J ends, which lost 3 bases and 1 base, there was a span of 9 bases. CDR3 protein: CSASMPSNTEAFF. CDR3 sequence (DNA): TGCAGTGCTAGTATGCCATCGAACACTGAAGCTTTCTTT.

J is TRBJ1-2 and V is TRBV20-1; D unresolved. The CDR3 totals 14 residues. V was trimmed by 6 bases and J by 12 bases, leaving 26 bases between them. Looked up from germline, CDR1 is DFQATT and CDR2 is SNEGSKA (reference sequence). The CDR3 region is CSASTGSPFMLDTF. The CDR3 bases are TGCAGTGCAAGCACGGGGTCGCCATTCATGTTGGACACCTTC.

V gene TRBV12-3 or TRBV12-4 combines with J gene TRBJ2-2; 8 bases are shared with TRBD2. The J segment lost 5 bases and the V segment lost 5 bases, leaving 7 bases of the junction unmatched. CDR3 length: 15 amino acids. Here the CDR3 reads CASSLSGRVTGELFF. CDR3 nucleotides: TGTGCCAGCAGTCTCAGCGGGAGAGTAACCGGGGAGCTGTTTTTT.

The V gene is TRBV7-9, the J gene TRBJ2-5; D gene ambiguous. The CDR3 is 14 amino acids. V gave up 6 bases and J gave up 7 bases, with 18 bases separating them. Germline V CDR1 and CDR2: SEHNR, FQNEAQ (reference sequence). The CDR3 region has the DNA TGTGCCAGCAGATCTCCAAGACGTGGTTTGACCCAGTACTTC. Protein product: CASRSPRRGLTQYF.

The sample holds one count of this clonotype. The chain has TRBV19 and TRBJ2-3, with 8 bases matching TRBD2. This CDR3 region has 15 residues. The V segment lost 7 bases and the J segment 6 bases; nucleotides outside the gene matches: 12. Germline CDR1 and CDR2: LNHDA and SQIVND (reference sequence). DNA for the CDR3: TGTGCCAGTAAAGGAAGCGGGGGCGCCTCGGATACGCAGTATTTT. Translated, it gives CASKGSGGASDTQYF. Full variable domain (rest looked up from reference TRBV19 and TRBJ2-3): DGGITQSPKYLFRKEGQNVTLSCEQNLNHDAMYWYRQDPGQGLRLIYYSQIVNDFQKGDIAEGYSVSREKKESFPLTVTSAQKNPTAFYLCASKGSGGASDTQYFGPGTRLTVL.

V usage is TRBV15 and J usage is TRBJ2-3; tentative D call: TRBD2 (5 bases). Deletions cut 1 base from V and 2 bases from J, with 13 bases between. The CDR3 loop spans 16 amino acids. Germline loops: CDR1 LNHNV, CDR2 YYDKDF (reference sequence). CDR3 nucleotide sequence: TGTGCCACCAGCAGAGTCGCGGGTACCTCCACAGATACGCAGTATTTT. Protein product: CATSRVAGTSTDTQYF.